The next 24 T cell receptor beta chains were all read from a single sample in a study of T cell repertoires in cytomegalovirus infection. TCRdb independently ran MiXCR on the reads; one entry per CDR3 protein. The table has under 850,000 distinct CDR3 sequences, 30% to 35% seen once; the top ten hold around a sixth. These receptors have no known antigen. Sample: cultured PBMCs, taken from culture after CMV antigen stimulation. The receptors derive from a human donor in good health (CMV status not recorded). Some clones in this sample may be carry-over from other donors' samples.

Only a few counts were recorded for this clonotype. The rearrangement links TRBV7-6 to TRBJ2-7; D may correspond to TRBD1 or TRBD2 (6 bases each). This CDR3 is 14 amino acids long. V dropped 1 base and J dropped 7 bases, with 14 bases sitting between them. In germline, CDR1 is SGHVS, CDR2 FNYEAQ. The CDR3 loop reads CASSLDGGRREQYF. CDR3 nucleotides: TGTGCCAGCAGCTTAGACGGGGGCAGGCGGGAGCAGTACTTC.

This chain links TRBV7-9 with TRBJ2-3; D possibly corresponds to TRBD1 (5 bases). V lost 4 bases to trimming and J lost 1 base, with 12 bases between them. Germline V gene data show CDR1 as SEHNR and CDR2 as FQNEAQ (reference sequence). This CDR3 region has 15 residues. The chain's CDR3 is CASSSQALRTDTQYF. The CDR3 bases are TGTGCCAGCAGCTCACAGGCCCTGCGCACAGATACGCAGTATTTT.

CDR3 loop: CASSLEVSGANVLTF. The DNA for the CDR3 is TGTGCCAGCAGCTTAGAGGTCTCTGGGGCCAACGTCCTGACTTTC. J is TRBJ2-6 and V is TRBV7-2; D uncertain. Germline CDR1 SGHTA, CDR2 FQGNSA. Trimming shortened V by 1 base and J by 0 bases, and 4 bases separated the two germline ends. This CDR3 spans 15 amino acids.

The J gene is TRBJ1-5, the V gene TRBV2, with 8 bases fitting TRBD1. Germline V gene sequence: CDR1 SNHLY, CDR2 FYNNEI. This CDR3 spans 14 amino acids. V lost 9 bases, J lost 6 bases, and 10 bases stayed unmatched. The CDR3 DNA is TGTGCCAGTATGGACAGGGCGGAAGGTCAGCCCCAGCATTTT. This encodes CASMDRAEGQPQHF.

This chain connects TRBV6-8 to TRBJ2-7; the match to TRBD1 covers 7 bases. CDR3 size: 12 residues. Germline assignment: CDR1 MNHGY and CDR2 SAAAGT. The trim removed 6 bases at V and 4 bases at J, leaving 3 bases unmatched. The CDR3 DNA is TGTGCCAGCAGAGACAGGGTATACGAGCAGTACTTC. Its translation is CASRDRVYEQYF.

This clonotype was detected many times. The CDR3 here is CASSLEDGEKLFF. The CDR3 DNA reads TGTGCCAGCAGCTTAGAGGACGGTGAAAAACTGTTTTTT. This chain uses TRBV7-8 with TRBJ1-4; the D is unclear. Germline assignment: CDR1 SGHVS and CDR2 FQNEAQ. The CDR3 sequence is 13 residues long. Trimming removed 1 base from V and 7 bases from J, with 7 bases in between.

The chain is built from TRBV5-4 and TRBJ1-6; 8 bases are a match to TRBD1. Germline V gene data show CDR1 as SGHNT and CDR2 as YYREEE (reference sequence). The V and J ends lost 3 bases and 0 bases, in that order; junction bases with no gene match: 5. CDR3 length: 17 residues. The CDR3 loop reads CASSSRTGSSYNSPLHF. The CDR3 DNA reads as TGTGCCAGCAGCTCTCGGACAGGGAGCTCCTATAATTCACCCCTCCACTTT. The full variable domain, rest sourced from reference TRBV5-4 and TRBJ1-6, is ETGVTQSPTHLIKTRGQQVTLRCSSQSGHNTVSWYQQALGQGPQFIFQYYREEENGRGNFPPRFSGLQFPNYSSELNVNALELDDSALYLCASSSRTGSSYNSPLHFGNGTRLTVT.

This chain connects TRBV2 to TRBJ2-1; D not certain. Germline lookup yields CDR1 SNHLY and CDR2 FYNNEI. CDR3 size: 14 residues. V dropped 10 bases and J dropped 5 bases, with 18 bases sitting between them. The CDR3: CATNGPIRDNEQFF. The DNA for the CDR3 is TGTGCCACCAACGGACCGATACGGGACAATGAGCAGTTCTTC. The full variable domain, in which reference TRBV2 and TRBJ2-1 provide the parts outside the CDR3, is EPEVTQTPSHQVTQMGQEVILRCVPISNHLYFYWYRQILGQKVEFLVSFYNNEISEKSEIFDDQFSVERPDGSNFTLKIRSTKLEDSAMYFCATNGPIRDNEQFFGPGTRLTVL.

In this sample, this clonotype turned up a few times. The chain uses TRBV20-1 and TRBJ1-5; D not resolved. CDR1 DFQATT and CDR2 SNEGSKA come from the germline V gene (reference sequence). Trimming removed 2 bases from V and 4 bases from J, with 9 bases in between. CDR3 length equals 13 residues. CDR3 sequence: CSARNEKNQPQHF. CDR3 coding DNA: TGCAGTGCTAGAAATGAGAAAAATCAGCCCCAGCATTTT.

This chain connects TRBV6-2 or TRBV6-3 to TRBJ1-2, with D unresolved. V lost 6 bases and J 7 bases, leaving 18 bases between the germline ends. This CDR3 is built from 14 residues. The germline V gene encodes CDR1 MNHEY and CDR2 SVGEGT. The CDR3 is CASSEGNLSRGYTF. The CDR3 coding sequence is TGTGCCAGCAGCGAAGGGAACCTATCCCGTGGCTACACCTTC.

This clonotype was detected only a few times. The chain couples TRBV7-8 to TRBJ2-5; maybe TRBD1 (5 bases). The germline gives CDR1 SGHVS, CDR2 FQNEAQ. Trimming removed 6 bases from V and 5 bases from J, with 16 bases in between. CDR3 length equals 14 residues. The CDR3: CASRMGRVGETQYF. The DNA of the CDR3 is TGTGCCAGCAGGATGGGCAGGGTGGGTGAGACCCAGTACTTC.

This sequence joins TRBV7-6 and TRBJ2-1; perhaps D is TRBD1 or TRBD2 (5 bases each). From germline, CDR1 is SGHVS and CDR2 FNYEAQ. Trimming removed 3 bases at V and 2 bases at J, with 14 bases between. This CDR3 spans 16 amino acids. The CDR3 loop reads CASSFIVGPPYNEQFF. For the CDR3, the DNA is TGTGCCAGCAGCTTCATAGTGGGACCGCCCTACAATGAGCAGTTCTTC.

The table lists this clonotype with many counts. The V and J genes are TRBV7-2 and TRBJ2-5, with 10 bases that match TRBD2. Germline V gene lookup returns CDR1 SGHTA and CDR2 FQGNSA. The V gene end was trimmed by 7 bases and the J gene end by 0 bases; junction bases not matched to a gene: 5. The length of the CDR3 is 15 residues. CDR3 bases: TGTGCCAGCATCCCAGCGGGGGGGAACCAAGAGACCCAGTACTTC. Protein: CASIPAGGNQETQYF.

This clonotype was counted a few times. The chain links TRBV7-2 to TRBJ1-2; D is unresolved. Trimming removed 1 base at V and 8 bases at J, with 20 bases between. Per germline, CDR1 SGHTA and CDR2 FQGNSA. The CDR3 loop spans 16 amino acids. The chain's CDR3 is CASSLGQVHVIGGYTF. CDR3 nucleotides: TGTGCCAGCAGCTTAGGGCAGGTCCATGTAATAGGCGGCTACACCTTC.

As DNA, the CDR3 is TGTGCCAGCAGCTATAGGACGGGTGGGGAGACCCAGTACTTC. Its translation: CASSYRTGGETQYF. The chain uses TRBV7-2 and TRBJ2-5; D ambiguous. With 4 bases removed from V and 5 bases from J, the gap between germline ends came to 14 bases. The CDR3 is made up of 14 amino acids. Germline CDR1 reads SGHTA; CDR2 reads FQGNSA.

CDR3 coding DNA: TGTGCCAGCAGTGAGTCGTGGACTGTGAATGGCTACACCTTC. Translation gives CASSESWTVNGYTF. The chain uses TRBV2 and TRBJ1-2; D is undetermined. V lost 3 bases and J 6 bases, leaving 14 bases between the germline ends. This CDR3 region has 14 residues. Germline CDR1 SNHLY, CDR2 FYNNEI.

This clonotype was recorded only once. Since no conserved phenylalanine or tryptophan closes the CDR3, a read error is the likely cause. This chain connects TRBV7-9 to TRBJ2-3; tentatively, D is TRBD1 or TRBD2 (5 bases each). CDR1 and CDR2 from the germline V gene are SEHNR and FQNEAQ (reference sequence). Trimming cost V 6 bases and J 2 bases, with 15 bases left between them. This CDR3 has 15 amino acids. The CDR3 is CASSPRDGNTDTQYY. The CDR3 DNA follows: TGTGCCAGCAGTCCTCGGGACGGGAACACAGATACGCAGTATTAT.

This clonotype appeared a few times. The chain joins TRBV6-1 to TRBJ1-1; no clear D gene. This CDR3 is 15 amino acids long. Germline lookup yields CDR1 MNHNS and CDR2 SASEGT. The V gene lost 2 bases and the J gene lost 7 bases, with 17 bases spanning the gap. The CDR3 region has the DNA TGTGCCAGCAGTGAAATTTCTGGAGGCGCCCGTGAAGCTTTCTTT. Translation: CASSEISGGAREAFF.

V and J are TRBV7-2 and TRBJ2-7; TRBD2 aligns across 11 bases. Trimming at V came to 7 bases and at J to 6 bases, leaving 8 bases not matched to a gene. Germline V gene sequence: CDR1 SGHTA, CDR2 FQGNSA. The CDR3 runs to 14 residues. The CDR3 nucleotides are TGTGCCAGCAACTTCCTAGCGGGAGGAGGCGAGCAGTACTTC. Protein: CASNFLAGGGEQYF.

This clonotype was seen only a few times. The chain links TRBV7-9 to TRBJ1-4, with 9 bases matching TRBD1. The CDR3 is 14 residues long. Looked up from germline, CDR1 is SEHNR and CDR2 is FQNEAQ (reference sequence). V trimming: 5 bases; J trimming: 8 bases; junction bases outside the gene matches: 6. CDR3 region: CASSAQGAGEKLFF. The DNA for the CDR3 is TGTGCCAGCAGCGCACAGGGGGCGGGAGAAAAACTGTTTTTT. Using reference TRBV7-9 and TRBJ1-4 for the parts outside the CDR3, the full variable domain is DTGVSQNPRHKITKRGQNVTFRCDPISEHNRLYWYRQTLGQGPEFLTYFQNEAQLEKSRLLSDRFSAERPKGSFSTLEIQRTEQGDSAMYLCASSAQGAGEKLFFGSGTQLSVL.

V is TRBV7-2 and J is TRBJ1-4; 10 bases fit TRBD1. Trimming cost V 5 bases and J 7 bases; bases outside gene matches: 7. CDR3 length: 15 residues. Germline V gene lookup returns CDR1 SGHTA and CDR2 FQGNSA. Here the CDR3 DNA reads TGTGCCAGCAGCCCCAGAGACAGGGGGCGTGAAAAACTGTTTTTT. It encodes CASSPRDRGREKLFF.

In this sample, this clonotype turned up a few times. The chain employs TRBV12-3 or TRBV12-4 and TRBJ1-2; D is perhaps TRBD1 (5 bases). There are 13 residues in the CDR3. Trimming removed 2 bases at V and 7 bases at J, with 11 bases between. The CDR3 here is CASSLTLGGGYTF. The CDR3 DNA reads TGTGCCAGCAGTTTAACTCTGGGGGGTGGCTACACCTTC.

The CDR3 sequence: CAISPGGRTDTQYF. CDR3 bases: TGTGCCATTTCTCCAGGGGGCCGCACAGATACGCAGTATTTT. The V call is TRBV10-3, the J call TRBJ2-3; 8 nucleotides match TRBD1. Germline CDR1 reads ENHRY; CDR2 reads SYGVKD. J gave up 1 base and V 9 bases, and 6 bases lay outside the gene matches. CDR3 length: 14 amino acids.

This clonotype was seen a handful of times. V is TRBV6-5 and J is TRBJ2-7; D is tentatively TRBD1 or TRBD2 (5 bases each). Germline-derived CDR1 and CDR2 are MNHEY and SVGAGI. With 6 bases removed from V and 5 bases from J, the gap between germline ends came to 20 bases. The CDR3 contains 15 residues. The CDR3 DNA follows: TGTGCCAGCAGCGACAGCGGAGTCGCGCCTAACGAGCAGTACTTC. It specifies CASSDSGVAPNEQYF.